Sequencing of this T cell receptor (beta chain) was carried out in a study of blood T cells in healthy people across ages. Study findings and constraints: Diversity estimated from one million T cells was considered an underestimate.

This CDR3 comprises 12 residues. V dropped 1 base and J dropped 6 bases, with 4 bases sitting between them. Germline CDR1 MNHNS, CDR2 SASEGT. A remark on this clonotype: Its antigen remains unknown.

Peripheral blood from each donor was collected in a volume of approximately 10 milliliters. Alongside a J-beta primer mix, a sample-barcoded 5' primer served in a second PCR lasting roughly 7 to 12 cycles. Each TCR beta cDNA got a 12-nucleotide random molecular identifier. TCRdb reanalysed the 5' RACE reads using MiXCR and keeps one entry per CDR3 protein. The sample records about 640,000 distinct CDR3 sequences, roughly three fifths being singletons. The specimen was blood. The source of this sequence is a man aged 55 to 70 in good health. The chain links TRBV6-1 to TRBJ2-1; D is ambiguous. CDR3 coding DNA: TGTGCCAGCAGTGAAGTAGGCAATGAGCAGTTCTTC. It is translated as CASSEVGNEQFF.